This TCR beta chain derives from a study of immune reconstitution after stem cell transplant in scleroderma (dated by TCRdb to between 2016 and 2019). Note on this clonotype: This clone's antigen is unknown. It has no much larger one-base neighbor in the sample; base qualities were not kept.

V lost 0 bases and J lost 0 bases, and the count of bases not matched to a germline gene is 6. The germline V gene gives CDR1 as SGHRS and CDR2 as YFSETQ. The CDR3 has 18 amino acids, counting the end cysteine and phenylalanine. Only CDR3 DNA is held: 54 bases, read in frame from base 1. The method was RT-PCR. For sequencing, an Illumina MiSeq was employed. The raw public reads went through TCRdb reprocessing: fastp at Q25, MiXCR clone calling, in-frame beta chains kept. Duplicate CDR3 protein sequences are folded into a single record with the most common DNA and genes. Within this sample are around 2,000 distinct CDR3 sequences, with 7.5% to 9% of them counted one time only. The ten largest clones take up 24% of the sample.

The chain is made from TRBV5-1 and TRBJ2-2, and 9 bases in between align with TRBD2. This specimen was taken before or after autologous hematopoietic stem cell transplantation (not recorded which). The TCR originated in a male donor with systemic sclerosis. At the DNA level, the sequence is TGCGCCAGCAGCTTGGCATCGGGACTAGCACCGAACACCGGGGAGCTGTTTTTT. This encodes CASSLASGLAPNTGELFF.